This T cell receptor beta chain was recovered during a study of blood T cell repertoires in COVID-19. About the research overall: Whether acute or convalescent, the COVID-19 samples came from the United States, Italy and Spain.

In the authors' methods: Reference gene primers were amplified, and this amplification served to estimate nucleated cell counts. Sequenced by immunoSEQ multiplex PCR; TCRdb stores in-frame clones only, minus some. For V, J and clone size, that table is used; D and trimming come from the DNA. The sample has about 190,000 clones; roughly 83% are singletons. Participants reported their clinical history, and cohort assignment relied on those reports. Germline V gene data show CDR1 as MNHNS and CDR2 as SASEGT. The CDR3 consists of 18 residues. Trimming cost V 4 bases and J 4 bases; bases outside gene matches: 15.

The chain employs TRBV6-1 and TRBJ1-5; TRBD1 matches 8 bases. Sequenced input: PBMCs or T cells enriched from blood (not recorded which). The sequence came from a woman aged 25 to 39 who had recovered from COVID-19. CDR3 residues: CASSGGQGRGLPNQPQHF. For the CDR3, the DNA is TGTGCCAGCAGTGGCGGACAGGGCCGGGGTCTCCCGAATCAGCCCCAGCATTTT.